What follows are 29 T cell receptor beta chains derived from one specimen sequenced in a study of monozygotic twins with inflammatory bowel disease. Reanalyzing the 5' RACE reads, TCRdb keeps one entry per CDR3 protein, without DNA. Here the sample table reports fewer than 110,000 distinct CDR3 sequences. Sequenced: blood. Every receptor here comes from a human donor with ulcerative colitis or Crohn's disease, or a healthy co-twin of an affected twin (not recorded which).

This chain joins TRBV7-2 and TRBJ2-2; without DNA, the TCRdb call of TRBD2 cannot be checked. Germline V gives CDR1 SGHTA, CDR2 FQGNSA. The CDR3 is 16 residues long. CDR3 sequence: CASSTTSGANTGELFF.

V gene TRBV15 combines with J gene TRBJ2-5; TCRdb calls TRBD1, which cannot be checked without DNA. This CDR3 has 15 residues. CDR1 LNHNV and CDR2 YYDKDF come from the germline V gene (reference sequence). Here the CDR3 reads CATSRPSGGQETQYF.

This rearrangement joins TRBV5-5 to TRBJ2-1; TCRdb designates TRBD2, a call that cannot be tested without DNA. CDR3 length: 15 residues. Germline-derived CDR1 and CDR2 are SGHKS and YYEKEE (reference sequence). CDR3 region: CASSQGLAYYNEQFF.

The CDR3 loop is CAWIPGRTRNYGYTF. V is TRBV30 and J is TRBJ1-2; TCRdb outputs TRBD1, but without DNA this stays unchecked. CDR1 and CDR2 from the germline V gene are GTSNPN and SVGIG (reference sequence). The CDR3 runs 15 residues.

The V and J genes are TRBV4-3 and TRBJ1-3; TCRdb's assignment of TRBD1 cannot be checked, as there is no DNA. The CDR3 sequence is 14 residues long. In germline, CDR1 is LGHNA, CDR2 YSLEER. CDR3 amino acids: CASSQDNRKNTIYF.

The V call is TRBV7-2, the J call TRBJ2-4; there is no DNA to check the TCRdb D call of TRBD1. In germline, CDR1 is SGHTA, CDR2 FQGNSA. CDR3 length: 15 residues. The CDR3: CASSLFWDSKNIQYF. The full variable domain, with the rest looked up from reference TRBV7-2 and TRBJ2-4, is GAGVSQSPSNKVTEKGKDVELRCDPISGHTALYWYRQSLGQGLEFLIYFQGNSAPDKSGLPSDRFSAERTGGSVSTLTIQRTQQEDSAVYLCASSLFWDSKNIQYFGAGTRLSVL.

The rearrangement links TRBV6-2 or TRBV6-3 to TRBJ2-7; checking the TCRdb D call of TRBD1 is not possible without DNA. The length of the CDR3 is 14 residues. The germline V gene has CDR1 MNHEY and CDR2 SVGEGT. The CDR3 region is CASSTTGTDYEQYF.

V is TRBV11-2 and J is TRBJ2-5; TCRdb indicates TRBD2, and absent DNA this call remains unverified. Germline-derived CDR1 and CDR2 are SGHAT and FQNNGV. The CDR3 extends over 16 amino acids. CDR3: CASSPRDRGPKETQYF.

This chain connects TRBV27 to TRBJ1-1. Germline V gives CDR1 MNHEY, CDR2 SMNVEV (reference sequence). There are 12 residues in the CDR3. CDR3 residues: CASSHGLTEAFF.

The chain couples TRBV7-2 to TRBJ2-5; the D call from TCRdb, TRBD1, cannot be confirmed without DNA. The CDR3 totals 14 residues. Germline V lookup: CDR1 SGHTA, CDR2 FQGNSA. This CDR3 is CASSWGRGAETQYF. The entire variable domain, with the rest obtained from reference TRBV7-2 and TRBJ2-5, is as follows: GAGVSQSPSNKVTEKGKDVELRCDPISGHTALYWYRQSLGQGLEFLIYFQGNSAPDKSGLPSDRFSAERTGGSVSTLTIQRTQQEDSAVYLCASSWGRGAETQYFGPGTRLLVL.

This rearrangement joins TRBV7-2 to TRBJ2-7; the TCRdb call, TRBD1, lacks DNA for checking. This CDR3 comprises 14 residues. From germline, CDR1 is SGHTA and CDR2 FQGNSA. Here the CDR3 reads CASSLEVGGTEQYF.

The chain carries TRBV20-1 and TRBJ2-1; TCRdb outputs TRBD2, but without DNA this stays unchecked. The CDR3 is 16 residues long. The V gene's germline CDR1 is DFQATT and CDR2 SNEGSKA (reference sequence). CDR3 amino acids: CSARDLGLAGENEQFF.

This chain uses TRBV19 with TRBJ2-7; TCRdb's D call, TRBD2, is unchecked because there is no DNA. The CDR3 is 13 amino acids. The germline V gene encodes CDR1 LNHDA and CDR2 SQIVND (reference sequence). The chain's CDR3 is CASTGTRSHEQYF.

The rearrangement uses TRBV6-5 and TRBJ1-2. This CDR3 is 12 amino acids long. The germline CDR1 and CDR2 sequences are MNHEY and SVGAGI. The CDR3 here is CASSGINYGYTF.

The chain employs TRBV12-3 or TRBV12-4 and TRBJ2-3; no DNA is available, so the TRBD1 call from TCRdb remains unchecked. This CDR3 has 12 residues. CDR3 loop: CASSPGTVTQYF.

The chain's CDR3 is CASKSRGATEAFF. The chain has TRBV14 and TRBJ1-1; TCRdb's assignment of TRBD1 cannot be checked, as there is no DNA. From germline, CDR1 is SGHDN and CDR2 FVKESK. The CDR3 has 13 amino acids.

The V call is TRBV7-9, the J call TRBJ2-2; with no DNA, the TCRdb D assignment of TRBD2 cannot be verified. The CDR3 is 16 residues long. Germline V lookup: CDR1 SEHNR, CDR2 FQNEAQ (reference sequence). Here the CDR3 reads CASSLSRDLDTGELFF.

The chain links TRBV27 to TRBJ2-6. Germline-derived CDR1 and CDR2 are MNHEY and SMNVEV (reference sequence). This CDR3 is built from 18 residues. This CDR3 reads CASSLWAGFSSGANVLTF.

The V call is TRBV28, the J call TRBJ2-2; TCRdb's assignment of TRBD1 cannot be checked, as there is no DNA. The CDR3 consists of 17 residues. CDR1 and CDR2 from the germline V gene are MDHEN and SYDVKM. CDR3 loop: CASSLGGGRLNTGELFF.

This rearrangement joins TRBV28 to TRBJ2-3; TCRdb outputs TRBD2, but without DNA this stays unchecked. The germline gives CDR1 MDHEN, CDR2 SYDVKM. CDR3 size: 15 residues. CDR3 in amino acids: CASSPGSSGRDTQYF.

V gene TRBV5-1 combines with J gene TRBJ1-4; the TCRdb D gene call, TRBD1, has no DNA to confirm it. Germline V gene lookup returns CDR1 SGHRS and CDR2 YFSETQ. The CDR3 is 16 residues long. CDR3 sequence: CASSLAEGQPNEKLFF.

CDR3 residues: CASSQTLGAGYEQYF. The chain employs TRBV6-1 and TRBJ2-7; the D call of TRBD2 rests on TCRdb alone, since no DNA is present to check it. The germline V gene encodes CDR1 MNHNS and CDR2 SASEGT. The CDR3 extends over 15 amino acids.

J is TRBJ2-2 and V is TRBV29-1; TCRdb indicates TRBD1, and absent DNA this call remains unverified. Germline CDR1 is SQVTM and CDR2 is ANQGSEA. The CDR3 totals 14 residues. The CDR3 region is CSVRDRVNTGELFF.

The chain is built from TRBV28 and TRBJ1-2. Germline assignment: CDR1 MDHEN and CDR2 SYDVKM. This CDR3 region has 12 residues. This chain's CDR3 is CASSLNRYGYTF.

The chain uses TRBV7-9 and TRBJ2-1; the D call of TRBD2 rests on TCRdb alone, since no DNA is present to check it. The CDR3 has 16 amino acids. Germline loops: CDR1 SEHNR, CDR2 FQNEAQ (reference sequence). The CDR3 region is CASSPRLAGVFGEQFF. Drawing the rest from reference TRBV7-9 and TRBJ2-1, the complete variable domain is DTGVSQNPRHKITKRGQNVTFRCDPISEHNRLYWYRQTLGQGPEFLTYFQNEAQLEKSRLLSDRFSAERPKGSFSTLEIQRTEQGDSAMYLCASSPRLAGVFGEQFFGPGTRLTVL.

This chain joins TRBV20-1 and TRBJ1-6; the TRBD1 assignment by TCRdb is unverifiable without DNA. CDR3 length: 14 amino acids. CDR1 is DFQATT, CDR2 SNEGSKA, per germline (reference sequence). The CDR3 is CSAIQGTSNSPLHF.

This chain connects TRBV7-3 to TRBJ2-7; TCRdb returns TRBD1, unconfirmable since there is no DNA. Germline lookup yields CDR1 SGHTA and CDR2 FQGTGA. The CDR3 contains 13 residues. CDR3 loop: CASSSFQGSEQYF.

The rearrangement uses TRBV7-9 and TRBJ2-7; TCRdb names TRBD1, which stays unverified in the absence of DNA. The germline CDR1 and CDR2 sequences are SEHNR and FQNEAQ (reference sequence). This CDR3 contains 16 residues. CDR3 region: CASSLVGFDGGGEQYF. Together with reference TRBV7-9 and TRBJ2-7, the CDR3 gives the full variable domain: DTGVSQNPRHKITKRGQNVTFRCDPISEHNRLYWYRQTLGQGPEFLTYFQNEAQLEKSRLLSDRFSAERPKGSFSTLEIQRTEQGDSAMYLCASSLVGFDGGGEQYFGPGTRLTVT.

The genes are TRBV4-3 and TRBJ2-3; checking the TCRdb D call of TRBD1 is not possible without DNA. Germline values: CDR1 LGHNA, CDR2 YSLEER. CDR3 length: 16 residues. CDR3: CASSQDSRGKGNTQYF.